This TCR beta chain appears in the sequencing data of a study of cytomegalovirus exposure and HLA in healthy donors. Study as a whole: The same platform was used for the 130 or so validation repertoires as for the 650 to 700 first-cohort repertoires, as reported in a later analysis. Study-level findings and limits: Investigators reported 150 to 200 TCR beta chains as tied to cytomegalovirus. Whilst most TCR sequences proved rare, a subset of public TCRs occurred across many donors. Cytomegalovirus status, reportedly, was diagnosed with high specificity and sensitivity by the classifier.

The germline V and J ends were trimmed by 3 bases and 2 bases, with 15 bases remaining between them. This CDR3 comprises 15 residues. CDR1 is SGDLS, CDR2 YYNGEE, per germline. Remarks on this clone: The antigen remains undetermined.

Sequenced by immunoSEQ multiplex PCR; TCRdb stores in-frame clones only, minus some. The table records about 190,000 clones, roughly 82% of them present only once. This clonotype was sampled from a man between 18 and 29 years old in good health and CMV-seropositive. Sequencing was carried out using PBMCs. This rearrangement joins TRBV9 to TRBJ2-7; a possible D gene is TRBD2 (6 bases). The CDR3 region has the DNA TGTGCCAGCAGCGGAGGGGCGGGACCCACCTACGAGCAGTACTTC. This gives the protein CASSGGAGPTYEQYF.